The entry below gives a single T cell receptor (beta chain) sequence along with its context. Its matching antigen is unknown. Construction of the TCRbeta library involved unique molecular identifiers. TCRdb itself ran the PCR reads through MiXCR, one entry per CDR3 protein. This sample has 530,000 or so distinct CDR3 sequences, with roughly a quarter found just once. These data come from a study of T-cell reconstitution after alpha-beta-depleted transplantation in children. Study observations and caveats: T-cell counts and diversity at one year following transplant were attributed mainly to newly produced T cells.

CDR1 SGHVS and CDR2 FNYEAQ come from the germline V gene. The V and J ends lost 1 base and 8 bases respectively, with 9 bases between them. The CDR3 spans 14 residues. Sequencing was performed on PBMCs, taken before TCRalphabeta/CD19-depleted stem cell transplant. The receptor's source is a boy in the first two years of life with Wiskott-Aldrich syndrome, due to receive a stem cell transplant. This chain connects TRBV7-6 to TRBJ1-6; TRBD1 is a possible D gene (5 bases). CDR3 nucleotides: TGTGCCAGCAGCTTAGGCAGGGAGGATTCACCCCTCCACTTT. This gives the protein CASSLGREDSPLHF.